The 4 T cell receptor beta chains below come from one sample, sequenced in a study of blood T cell repertoires in COVID-19. This table comes from immunoSEQ multiplex PCR, and its TCRdb copy is limited to in-frame clones, with some not included. The sample holds 250,000 to 300,000 clones, about nine tenths seen once. Source material: peripheral blood. The receptors stem from a woman in her twenties or thirties with COVID-19, enrolled during active disease.

This rearrangement joins TRBV25-1 to TRBJ1-1, with D perhaps TRBD1 (6 bases). The CDR3 is made up of 15 amino acids. With 1 base removed from V and 2 bases from J, the gap between germline ends came to 11 bases. Germline V gene sequence: CDR1 MGHDK, CDR2 SYGVNS. CDR3 sequence: CASSEWGHLNTEAFF. The CDR3 DNA reads TGTGCCAGCAGTGAATGGGGACACTTAAACACTGAAGCTTTCTTT.

This sequence joins TRBV7-9 and TRBJ2-6; 9 bases are a match to TRBD1. CDR3 length equals 18 residues. V trimming: 0 bases; J trimming: 1 base; junction bases outside the gene matches: 4. Germline V CDR1 and CDR2: SEHNR, FQNEAQ (reference sequence). CDR3 DNA: TGTGCCAGCAGCTTAGCGGACAGGGGTGGTTCTGGGGCCAACGTCCTGACTTTC. Translation gives CASSLADRGGSGANVLTF. The full variable domain, in which reference TRBV7-9 and TRBJ2-6 provide the parts outside the CDR3, is DTGVSQNPRHKITKRGQNVTFRCDPISEHNRLYWYRQTLGQGPEFLTYFQNEAQLEKSRLLSDRFSAERPKGSFSTLEIQRTEQGDSAMYLCASSLADRGGSGANVLTFGAGSRLTVL.

The chain uses TRBV5-4 and TRBJ2-3; D ambiguous. Germline V gene sequence: CDR1 SGHNT, CDR2 YYREEE (reference sequence). The germline V and J ends were trimmed by 1 base and 6 bases, with 12 bases remaining between them. This CDR3 comprises 14 residues. The CDR3 region has the DNA TGTGCCAGCAGCTTGAAGGCAGGTGGGGATACGCAGTATTTT. Translation gives CASSLKAGGDTQYF.

V and J are TRBV27 and TRBJ2-3; 9 nucleotides align to TRBD2. The CDR3 runs 13 residues. The V and J ends lost 5 bases and 9 bases, in that order; junction bases with no gene match: 6. The germline V gene encodes CDR1 MNHEY and CDR2 SMNVEV (reference sequence). The CDR3 is CASSGRTSDTQYF. Written as DNA, the CDR3 is TGTGCCAGCAGTGGAAGGACTAGCGACACGCAGTATTTT.